Below are 11 T cell receptor beta chains sequenced from a single sample in a study of T cells in Graves' hyperthyroidism and ophthalmopathy. There were TCR beta CDR3 regions amplified from RNA transcripts. The TCR CDR3 was amplified in a first-round RT-PCR using the HTBI primer set. TCRdb reprocessed the multiplex PCR reads via MiXCR and lists one record per CDR3 protein. The sample consists of around 300,000 distinct CDR3 sequences, nearly 15% of them appearing once. Sequenced sample: blood. These receptors were taken from a woman aged 50 to 60 with Graves' hyperthyroidism that later progressed to Graves' ophthalmopathy.

This clonotype was picked up a small number of times. This may be a read error: a much more frequent sequence differs by one nucleotide. The gene calls are TRBV5-1 and TRBJ2-5, with no clear D. There are 12 residues in the CDR3. CDR1 SGHRS and CDR2 YFSETQ come from the germline V gene. The CDR3 sequence is CASSLGAEIQYF. For the CDR3, the DNA is TGCGCCAGCAGCTTGGGCGCGGAGATCCAGTACTTC.

This clonotype was counted many times. The chain is built from TRBV2 and TRBJ2-1, with D perhaps assigned TRBD1 or TRBD2 (5 bases each). This CDR3 has 14 residues. The germline V gene encodes CDR1 SNHLY and CDR2 FYNNEI. Trimming stripped 4 bases from V and 2 bases from J, with 9 bases between. The CDR3 bases are TGTGCCAGCAGTGGAGGGGAAACCTACAATGAGCAGTTCTTC. It specifies CASSGGETYNEQFF.

The chain carries TRBV5-1 and TRBJ1-4, with TRBD1 matching 9 bases. The V segment lost 3 bases and the J segment 8 bases; nucleotides outside the gene matches: 8. The CDR3 has 15 residues. Per the germline V gene, CDR1 is SGHRS and CDR2 is YFSETQ. The CDR3 nucleotides are TGCGCCAGCAGCTCGACCGGGACAGGGAGCGAAAAACTGTTTTTT. Translated, it gives CASSSTGTGSEKLFF.

This clonotype was observed a handful of times. This may arise from a read error, as a much more abundant clone is one base away. V gene TRBV12-3 or TRBV12-4 combines with J gene TRBJ1-4, with a tentative D call TRBD1 (5 bases). The CDR3 contains 13 residues. The CDR3 nucleotides are TGTGCCAGCAGTAAGAGGGGAACGGAAAAACTGTCTTTT. Protein product: CASSKRGTEKLSF.

This clonotype has more than one count but fewer than ten. The V and J genes are TRBV20-1 and TRBJ1-5; D call uncertain. Trimming pared 3 bases from V and 0 bases from J, leaving 3 bases between. There are 12 residues in the CDR3. Germline assignment: CDR1 DFQATT and CDR2 SNEGSKA (reference sequence). CDR3 in amino acids: CSARGSNQPQHF. In nucleotides, the CDR3 is TGCAGTGCTAGGGGTAGCAATCAGCCCCAGCATTTT.

The CDR3 nucleotides read TGCAGCGTTGACGACCTCGGGGCTATTGAGCAGTTCTTC. It yields the protein CSVDDLGAIEQFF. This chain uses TRBV29-1 with TRBJ2-1; D is possibly TRBD1 or TRBD2 (5 bases each). Per germline, CDR1 SQVTM and CDR2 ANQGSEA. The ends were cut back, 3 bases at V and 9 bases at J, with 15 bases in the middle. This CDR3 spans 13 amino acids.

J is TRBJ2-1 and V is TRBV7-6, with 8 bases lining up with TRBD1. Germline values: CDR1 SGHVS, CDR2 FNYEAQ. The CDR3 contains 15 residues. J gave up 2 bases and V 5 bases, and 5 bases lay outside the gene matches. The CDR3 region has the DNA TGTGCCAGCAGCCCACCGACAGGGGCCTACAATGAGCAGTTCTTC. This translates into CASSPPTGAYNEQFF.

This clonotype was picked up a small number of times. The chain has TRBV15 and TRBJ1-3, with D possibly TRBD1 on 5 matching bases. Germline assignment: CDR1 LNHNV and CDR2 YYDKDF (reference sequence). The CDR3 consists of 15 residues. Between the trimmed V and J ends, which lost 0 bases and 2 bases, there was a span of 8 bases. The CDR3 is CATSRDTGPGNTIYF. CDR3 in DNA: TGTGCCACCAGCAGAGATACGGGGCCTGGAAACACCATATATTTT.

This clonotype was picked up many times. This chain uses TRBV2 with TRBJ2-7; D is perhaps TRBD2 (6 bases). The CDR3 sequence is 12 residues long. Germline CDR1 and CDR2: SNHLY and FYNNEI. Trimming removed 10 bases from V and 0 bases from J, with 10 bases in between. The CDR3 DNA sequence: TGTGCCATCGGCGGGGTCTCCTACGAGCAGTACTTC. Its protein is CAIGGVSYEQYF.

This clonotype was seen many times. The chain has TRBV2 and TRBJ2-6; D gene unclear. Trimming removed 11 bases at V and 4 bases at J, with 15 bases between. Germline loops: CDR1 SNHLY, CDR2 FYNNEI. The CDR3 sequence is 14 residues long. The CDR3 DNA reads as TGTGCCTCAGCCCCATGGACGGGGGCCAACGTCCTGACTTTC. Translation: CASAPWTGANVLTF. Full variable domain (remainder filled in from reference TRBV2 and TRBJ2-6): EPEVTQTPSHQVTQMGQEVILRCVPISNHLYFYWYRQILGQKVEFLVSFYNNEISEKSEIFDDQFSVERPDGSNFTLKIRSTKLEDSAMYFCASAPWTGANVLTFGAGSRLTVL.

The chain combines TRBV18 with TRBJ1-2; the D is unclear. With 4 bases removed from V and 8 bases from J, the gap between germline ends came to 14 bases. The CDR3 contains 13 residues. Germline V gene data show CDR1 as KGHSH and CDR2 as LQKENI. CDR3: CASSLGESGGYTF. Here the CDR3 DNA reads TGTGCCAGCTCACTCGGGGAGTCGGGAGGCTACACCTTC.